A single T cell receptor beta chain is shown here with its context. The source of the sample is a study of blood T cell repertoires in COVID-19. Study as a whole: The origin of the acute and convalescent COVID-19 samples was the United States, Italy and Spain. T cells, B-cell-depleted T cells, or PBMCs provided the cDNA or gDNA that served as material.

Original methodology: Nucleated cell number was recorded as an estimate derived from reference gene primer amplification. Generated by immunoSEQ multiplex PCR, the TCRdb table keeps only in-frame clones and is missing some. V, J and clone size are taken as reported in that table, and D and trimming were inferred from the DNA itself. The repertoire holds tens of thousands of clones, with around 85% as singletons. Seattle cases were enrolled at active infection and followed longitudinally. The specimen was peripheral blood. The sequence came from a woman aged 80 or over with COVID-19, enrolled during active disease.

The CDR3 nucleotides are TGTGCCAGCTCACCACCGCCGAGTGCAGGGGTCAAATACTACGAGCAGTACTTC. Its translation is CASSPPPSAGVKYYEQYF. The chain uses TRBV18 and TRBJ2-7; the D gene is possibly TRBD1 (6 bases). V was shortened by 0 bases and J by 3 bases, with 21 bases between the two germline ends. Germline values: CDR1 KGHSH, CDR2 LQKENI. The CDR3 loop spans 18 amino acids.